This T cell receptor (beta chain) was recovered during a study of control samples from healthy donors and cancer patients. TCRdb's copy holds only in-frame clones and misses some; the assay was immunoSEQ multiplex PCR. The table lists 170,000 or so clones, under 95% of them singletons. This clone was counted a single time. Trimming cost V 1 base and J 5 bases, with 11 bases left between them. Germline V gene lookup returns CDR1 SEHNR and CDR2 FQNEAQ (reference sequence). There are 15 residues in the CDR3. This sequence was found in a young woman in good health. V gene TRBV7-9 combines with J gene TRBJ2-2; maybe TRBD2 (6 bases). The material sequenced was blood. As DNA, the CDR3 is TGTGCCAGCAGCTTAGTCGTGGGGGGAACCGGGGAGCTGTTTTTT. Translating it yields CASSLVVGGTGELFF.